This TCR beta chain was sequenced for a study of brain T cells in children with intractable seizures. Generated by immunoSEQ multiplex PCR, the TCRdb table keeps only in-frame clones and is missing some. The sample lists over 95,000 clones, 85% to 95% occurring once. The sequenced cases were selected for having the highest brain T cell transcript signatures. Patients received at least one anti-epileptic drug before surgery. The CDR3 spans 14 residues. Germline V gene data show CDR1 as MNHEY and CDR2 as SVGAGI. The V and J ends lost 3 bases and 5 bases respectively, with 14 bases between them. As regards this clone: Its antigen remains unidentified.

Study findings and constraints: Pre-surgery blood may have been undersampled, hiding some clones. Patients' HCMV serostatus was unknown; virus specificity rests on CDR3 similarity alone.

This specimen consisted of peripheral blood, obtained at surgery. The chain carries TRBV6-5 and TRBJ2-7; TRBD1 is a possible D gene (6 bases). The TCR comes from a boy under three years old with hemimegalencephaly and intractable seizures. The CDR3 DNA sequence: TGTGCCAGCAGTTATCTGGGGGCGGTCCACGAGCAGTACTTC. This encodes CASSYLGAVHEQYF.